The clone carrying this TCR beta chain was counted ten times or more. Its antigen is undetermined. These data belong to a study of T cell repertoires in cytomegalovirus infection. Overall study context: CMV epitopes, recently identified HLA-C-restricted and well-studied HLA-B-restricted, were used.

TCRdb reanalysed the reads using MiXCR and keeps one entry per CDR3 protein. Of 100,000 or so distinct CDR3 sequences detected, under 55% appear once; the ten largest clones hold approximately 69%. Findings and caveats of the study: Across the ex vivo response, the dominant clonotypes were HLA-C-restricted CMV-specific TCR beta clonotypes. Cumulative frequency of public TCR beta families picked out carriers of CMV plus the relevant HLA.

Germline-derived CDR1 and CDR2 are SNHLY and FYNNEI. V lost 6 bases to trimming and J lost 4 bases, with 18 bases between them. This CDR3 is 15 amino acids long. This specimen was CD8+ T cells from cultured PBMCs, taken from culture after CMV antigen stimulation. The origin of this receptor is a human donor in good health (CMV status not recorded). Some clones in this sample may be carry-over from other donors' samples. The chain employs TRBV2 and TRBJ2-5, with D perhaps being TRBD1 or TRBD2 (6 bases each). The CDR3 coding sequence is TGTGCCAGCAGCCCGGTCAGGTCGGGGGCAGAGACCCAGTACTTC. It yields the protein CASSPVRSGAETQYF.